One and the same sample provided the 8 T cell receptor beta chains below, sequenced in a study of vaccination effects on CD4 cells after COVID-19. These TCRs are of unknown antigen specificity. Using viral peptide pools, the ViraFEST assay grew out antigen-specific CD4+ T cells prior to sequencing. Investigators separated out CD4+ T cells once around 9 days of culture had passed. Participants received two doses of either the BNT162b2 or mRNA-1273 vaccine. Some clones are missing from TCRdb's copy, which holds only in-frame ones; the method was immunoSEQ multiplex PCR. The table has about 15,000 clones, about two thirds seen once; the top ten hold around 9%. Here the sequenced sample was CD4+ T cells from PBMCs cultured with SARS-CoV-2 spike peptides, taken after COVID-19 vaccination. The receptors originated from a human donor who received a COVID-19 vaccine.

The chain has TRBV6-5 and TRBJ1-4; possibly TRBD1 for D (6 bases). The CDR3 sequence is 13 residues long. Germline CDR1 MNHEY, CDR2 SVGAGI. The V end lost 1 base, the J end lost 8 bases, and 8 bases lay between the germline ends. The CDR3 region has the DNA TGTGCCAGCAGTTACTACCAGGGGGAAAAACTGTTTTTT. Its protein product is CASSYYQGEKLFF.

This clone rates as medium-sized. This rearrangement joins TRBV11-2 to TRBJ1-1; D gene ambiguous. In germline, CDR1 is SGHAT, CDR2 FQNNGV. Deletions cut 7 bases from V and 5 bases from J, with 14 bases between. The CDR3 runs to 13 residues. CDR3 DNA: TGTGCCAGCATCGGGCTGGTCGGGACTGAAGCTTTCTTT. It specifies CASIGLVGTEAFF.

The gene calls are TRBV21-1 and TRBJ1-4. TRBV21-1 corresponds to a pseudogene. CDR3 length equals 12 residues. DNA for the CDR3: TGTGCCAGCGTACGGGGGCCGTCCGAACTGTTTTTT. Translated, it gives CASVRGPSELFF.

Sample share makes this clone medium-sized. V and J are TRBV30 and TRBJ2-3; 9 nucleotides align to TRBD2. J lost 5 bases, V lost 1 base, and 7 bases had no gene match. Germline V gene sequence: CDR1 GTSNPN, CDR2 SVGIG (reference sequence). There are 15 residues in the CDR3. The CDR3: CAWSGLAGSVDTQYF. The CDR3 coding sequence is TGTGCCTGGAGTGGGCTAGCGGGATCTGTAGATACGCAGTATTTT.

This sequence joins TRBV4-2 and TRBJ2-5; possibly TRBD1 or TRBD2 for D (5 bases each). V was pared by 1 base and J by 4 bases, with 10 bases between. CDR1 and CDR2 from the germline V gene are LGHNA and YNFKEQ. There are 14 residues in the CDR3. CDR3 sequence: CASSQVEGRETQYF. As DNA, the CDR3 is TGTGCCAGCAGCCAAGTTGAGGGGAGAGAGACCCAGTACTTC.

The genes are TRBV5-1 and TRBJ2-5; maybe TRBD2 (6 bases). The V and J ends lost 0 bases and 3 bases respectively, with 12 bases between them. The CDR3 contains 15 residues. CDR1 and CDR2 (germline): SGHRS, YFSETQ. The DNA of the CDR3 is TGCGCCAGCAGCTTGGTGGGCCCGGGAGAAGAGACCCAGTACTTC. Encoded protein: CASSLVGPGEETQYF.

The chain couples TRBV28 to TRBJ1-2, with 9 bases lining up with TRBD1. The CDR3 has 14 residues. CDR1 and CDR2 from the germline V gene are MDHEN and SYDVKM. V shed 5 bases, J shed 4 bases, and the junction held 5 bases outside the gene matches. The CDR3 is CASSKTGGFYGYTF. As DNA, the CDR3 is TGTGCCAGCAGTAAAACAGGGGGCTTCTATGGCTACACCTTC.

This clone was counted between two and nine times. V is TRBV11-3 and J is TRBJ2-5; D is uncertain. This CDR3 contains 13 residues. CDR1 and CDR2 (germline): SGHNT, YENEEA. The V end was cut by 2 bases, the J end by 4 bases, with 8 bases between. This chain's CDR3 is CASSLNLRETQYF. CDR3 in DNA: TGTGCCAGCAGCTTAAACTTGAGAGAGACCCAGTACTTC.